These 26 T cell receptor beta chains were all obtained from the same sample, sequenced in a study of T cell responses to AZD1222 COVID-19 vaccine. Clones were sequenced by immunoSEQ multiplex PCR, and TCRdb holds only the in-frame ones, with some missing. The sample has 110,000 or so clones; 87% are singletons. The source material was peripheral blood, sampled on day 0 of AZD1222 vaccination. These receptors were collected from an adult in good health.

This clone has a single count. This chain connects TRBV27 to TRBJ2-7; D unresolved. The CDR3 length is 15 residues. Trimming took 4 bases from V and 4 from J, leaving 17 bases between them. Germline V gene lookup returns CDR1 MNHEY and CDR2 SMNVEV (reference sequence). CDR3 sequence reads: CASSSRPGIGYEQYF. CDR3 DNA: TGTGCCAGCAGTTCCCGACCGGGCATCGGGTACGAGCAGTACTTC.

This clone came up a few times. This sequence joins TRBV9 and TRBJ1-1; no firm D call. Germline V lookup: CDR1 SGDLS, CDR2 YYNGEE. The CDR3 covers 14 residues. The V and J ends lost 0 bases and 1 base respectively, with 7 bases between them. The CDR3 DNA follows: TGTGCCAGCAGCGTAGAAGAGGGGAACACTGAAGCTTTCTTT. This translates into CASSVEEGNTEAFF.

As to this clone: Compared with germline, one end of the junction differs, possibly owing to a read error. The rearrangement links TRBV6-2 or TRBV6-3 to TRBJ2-7; tentative D call: TRBD2 (7 bases). CDR3 length: 16 residues. Germline V lookup: CDR1 MNHEY, CDR2 SVGEGT. In nucleotides, the CDR3 is TGTGCCAGCAGTCACTCGTTACAGGGAGGGAAGTACGAGCAGTACTTC. It specifies CASSHSLQGGKYEQYF.

The rearrangement uses TRBV28 and TRBJ2-7; D not certain. Trimming pared 6 bases from V and 6 bases from J, leaving 15 bases between. CDR3 length equals 13 residues. Germline V gene data show CDR1 as MDHEN and CDR2 as SYDVKM. Here the CDR3 reads CASSRNSPIEQYF. The CDR3 bases are TGTGCCAGCAGCCGTAATTCCCCCATCGAGCAGTACTTC.

The V gene is TRBV6-6, the J gene TRBJ2-7; 7 positions agree with TRBD1. The CDR3 covers 14 residues. CDR1 is MNHNY and CDR2 is SVGAGI in the germline V gene (reference sequence). Germline trimming cut 5 bases from V and 3 bases from J; bases unmatched to any gene: 7. The CDR3 protein is CASSLGQEDYEQYF. For the CDR3, the DNA is TGTGCCAGCAGTCTCGGACAGGAAGACTACGAGCAGTACTTC.

The rearrangement joins TRBV6-5 to TRBJ2-2; TRBD2 matches 12 bases. The CDR3 runs 14 residues. After removal of 6 bases from V and 7 bases from J, the junction contained 3 bases not matched to a gene. CDR1 and CDR2 (germline): MNHEY, SVGAGI. The DNA for the CDR3 is TGTGCCAGCAGGTCGACTAGCGGGAGCGGGGAGCTGTTTTTT. It codes for CASRSTSGSGELFF.

This clone came up once. V usage is TRBV28 and J usage is TRBJ2-1, with D possibly being TRBD2 (6 bases). This CDR3 spans 16 amino acids. Trimming left V 5 bases short and J 3 bases short, with 17 bases between. Per the germline V gene, CDR1 is MDHEN and CDR2 is SYDVKM. The CDR3 DNA reads TGTGCCAGCAGTAGGGAGAGCGGGTCCATCTACAATGAGCAGTTCTTC. Protein product: CASSRESGSIYNEQFF.

The table lists this clone with a few counts. V gene TRBV10-3 combines with J gene TRBJ2-3, with D uncertain. V shed 0 bases and J shed 6 bases, with 4 bases lying between them. CDR1 is ENHRY and CDR2 is SYGVKD in the germline V gene. The CDR3 has 12 residues. The CDR3 DNA reads as TGTGCCATCAGTGAGTCGATGGATACGCAGTATTTT. Its protein is CAISESMDTQYF.

The genes are TRBV6-5 and TRBJ2-7, with 7 nucleotides matching TRBD1. After removal of 2 bases from V and 5 bases from J, the junction contained 6 bases not matched to a gene. Per germline, CDR1 MNHEY and CDR2 SVGAGI. This CDR3 is built from 14 residues. This CDR3 is CASSYRRQGHEQYF. CDR3 sequence (DNA): TGTGCCAGCAGTTACCGACGACAGGGCCACGAGCAGTACTTC.

J is TRBJ2-7 and V is TRBV4-3; D remains unclear. The length of the CDR3 is 16 residues. The V end lost 3 bases, the J end lost 0 bases, and 15 bases lay between the germline ends. Germline CDR1 LGHNA, CDR2 YSLEER. The CDR3 DNA follows: TGCGCCAGCAGCCACTTCCTGTCGGGTCTCTCCTACGAGCAGTACTTC. Translated: CASSHFLSGLSYEQYF.

The rearrangement uses TRBV28 and TRBJ2-3, with 8 bases lining up with TRBD1. Looked up from germline, CDR1 is MDHEN and CDR2 is SYDVKM. V lost 4 bases, J lost 1 base, and 7 bases stayed unmatched. This CDR3 is built from 16 residues. The CDR3 loop reads CASSSRTGSGTDTQYF. CDR3 nucleotides: TGTGCCAGCAGTTCGCGGACAGGGAGCGGCACAGATACGCAGTATTTT.

In this sample, this clone turned up once. The V gene is TRBV27, the J gene TRBJ2-7, with D tentatively TRBD2 (6 bases). Germline V gene data show CDR1 as MNHEY and CDR2 as SMNVEV (reference sequence). Trimming removed 4 bases at V and 1 base at J, with 11 bases between. CDR3 length: 14 amino acids. CDR3 nucleotide sequence: TGTGCCAGCAGTTCCTTGGAGGGGTCCTACGAGCAGTACTTC. It codes for CASSSLEGSYEQYF.

The chain combines TRBV27 with TRBJ2-2; possibly TRBD2 for D (6 bases). The ends were cut back, 6 bases at V and 2 bases at J, with 13 bases in the middle. This CDR3 comprises 15 residues. Per the germline V gene, CDR1 is MNHEY and CDR2 is SMNVEV (reference sequence). The CDR3 coding sequence is TGTGCCAGCAGCATCACCGGGACTAACACCGGGGAGCTGTTTTTT. Encoded protein: CASSITGTNTGELFF.

This chain joins TRBV28 and TRBJ2-7; no firm D call. The germline V gene has CDR1 MDHEN and CDR2 SYDVKM. The CDR3 totals 15 residues. V shed 2 bases and J shed 2 bases, with 13 bases lying between them. CDR3 nucleotides: TGTGCCAGCAGTTTAGAATCCCTTGCTACCTACGAGCAGTACTTC. It specifies CASSLESLATYEQYF.

The J gene is TRBJ1-2, the V gene TRBV14, with D hard to call. V was trimmed by 0 bases and J by 7 bases, leaving 6 bases between them. Germline values: CDR1 SGHDN, CDR2 FVKESK. The CDR3 loop spans 12 amino acids. In nucleotides, the CDR3 is TGTGCCAGCAGCCAAGACAATTCTGGCTACACCTTC. Its translation: CASSQDNSGYTF.

This rearrangement joins TRBV7-2 to TRBJ2-3; D is unresolved. The CDR3 has 14 residues. Trimming stripped 2 bases from V and 0 bases from J, with 6 bases between. CDR1 and CDR2 from the germline V gene are SGHTA and FQGNSA. CDR3 nucleotide sequence: TGTGCCAGCAGCTTACAGATAAGCACAGATACGCAGTATTTT. It specifies CASSLQISTDTQYF.

This chain uses TRBV7-2 with TRBJ2-2; maybe TRBD1 (5 bases). CDR1 SGHTA and CDR2 FQGNSA come from the germline V gene. The CDR3 contains 15 residues. V shed 2 bases and J shed 0 bases, with 7 bases lying between them. The CDR3 region has the DNA TGTGCCAGCAGCTTAAGACAGCCGAACACCGGGGAGCTGTTTTTT. Translation gives CASSLRQPNTGELFF.

The chain has TRBV30 and TRBJ2-3; TRBD2 aligns across 7 bases. The CDR3 has 13 residues. CDR1 is GTSNPN and CDR2 is SVGIG in the germline V gene (reference sequence). V trimming: 2 bases; J trimming: 7 bases; junction bases outside the gene matches: 6. The CDR3 bases are TGTGCCTGGAGTCTGGCGGGGGTTAATACGCAGTATTTT. The encoded protein is CAWSLAGVNTQYF.

The chain couples TRBV6-1 to TRBJ2-7; 12 nucleotides match TRBD2. V was clipped by 1 base and J by 7 bases; unmatched bases: 20. Germline V gives CDR1 MNHNS, CDR2 SASEGT. The CDR3 loop spans 20 amino acids. The CDR3 is CASSEVPIEGASGGAGEQYF. CDR3 bases: TGTGCCAGCAGTGAAGTCCCCATTGAGGGGGCTAGCGGGGGGGCTGGTGAGCAGTACTTC.

The chain joins TRBV6-2 or TRBV6-3 to TRBJ1-1; TRBD1 matches 7 bases. This CDR3 has 16 residues. The germline CDR1 and CDR2 sequences are MNHEY and SVGEGT. J gave up 1 base and V 0 bases, and 5 bases lay outside the gene matches. CDR3 region: CASSYSEGAGNTEAFF. The CDR3 region has the DNA TGTGCCAGCAGTTACTCCGAGGGGGCCGGGAACACTGAAGCTTTCTTT.

Comments on this clone: At one boundary the junction diverges from the germline segment, which might be a read error. J is TRBJ2-1 and V is TRBV18; TRBD2 aligns across 16 bases. CDR1 and CDR2 from the germline V gene are KGHSH and LQKENI. The CDR3 covers 18 residues. CDR3 sequence (DNA): TGTGCAAGCTCACCCTCGGGACTAGCGGGGGGGTTCTACAATGAGCAGTTCTTC. It translates to CASSPSGLAGGFYNEQFF.

The J gene is TRBJ1-4, the V gene TRBV5-6; no firm D call. The germline V and J ends were trimmed by 1 base and 5 bases, with 6 bases remaining between them. This CDR3 is built from 13 residues. The germline V gene encodes CDR1 SGHDT and CDR2 YYEEEE. CDR3 nucleotide sequence: TGTGCCAGCAGCTTGTATATGAATGAAAAACTGTTTTTT. Translation gives CASSLYMNEKLFF.

The chain has TRBV19 and TRBJ1-5, with a weak D call TRBD1 (5 bases). The CDR3 covers 16 residues. CDR1 and CDR2 (germline): LNHDA, SQIVND (reference sequence). V was shortened by 1 base and J by 0 bases, with 10 bases between the two germline ends. CDR3 region: CASSIGSGNSNQPQHF. DNA for the CDR3: TGTGCCAGTAGTATAGGCTCAGGGAATAGCAATCAGCCCCAGCATTTT. The full variable domain, in which reference TRBV19 and TRBJ1-5 provide the parts outside the CDR3, is DGGITQSPKYLFRKEGQNVTLSCEQNLNHDAMYWYRQDPGQGLRLIYYSQIVNDFQKGDIAEGYSVSREKKESFPLTVTSAQKNPTAFYLCASSIGSGNSNQPQHFGDGTRLSIL.

This chain connects TRBV7-2 to TRBJ2-7; 13 nucleotides match TRBD2. Germline V gene sequence: CDR1 SGHTA, CDR2 FQGNSA. This CDR3 region has 16 residues. V was clipped by 4 bases and J by 6 bases; unmatched bases: 9. Here the CDR3 DNA reads TGTGCCAGCAGCTATAGCGGGACTAGCGGGAATCGCGAGCAGTACTTC. The encoded protein is CASSYSGTSGNREQYF. Looking up the rest from reference TRBV7-2 and TRBJ2-7 gives the full variable domain: GAGVSQSPSNKVTEKGKDVELRCDPISGHTALYWYRQSLGQGLEFLIYFQGNSAPDKSGLPSDRFSAERTGGSVSTLTIQRTQQEDSAVYLCASSYSGTSGNREQYFGPGTRLTVT.

This clone was picked up one time. The chain has TRBV4-1 and TRBJ2-5, with D tentatively TRBD1 or TRBD2 (6 bases each). V lost 4 bases, J lost 3 bases, and 15 bases lay in between. The CDR3 covers 15 residues. Germline-derived CDR1 and CDR2 are MGHRA and YSYEKL. In nucleotides, the CDR3 is TGCGCCAGCAGCCGAGCACAGGGAGGTGAAGAGACCCAGTACTTC. This translates into CASSRAQGGEETQYF.

This clone occurred once. The chain links TRBV28 to TRBJ1-1; D is uncertain. Deletions cut 8 bases from V and 1 base from J, with 11 bases between. This CDR3 spans 13 amino acids. From germline, CDR1 is MDHEN and CDR2 SYDVKM. The CDR3 DNA reads TGTGCCAGCGCGGGAATTGCGAACACTGAAGCTTTCTTT. Translated: CASAGIANTEAFF.